Shown below are 30 T cell receptor beta chains from a single sample sequenced in a study of cytomegalovirus exposure and HLA in healthy donors. A multiplex PCR was run with 60 Vbeta primers and 13 Jbeta primers. Sequencing used immunoSEQ multiplex PCR; TCRdb keeps in-frame clones, though not all of them. Of about 130,000 clones in the sample, about 73% were seen once. Sequencing used PBMCs. The receptors derive from a human donor in good health.

The genes are TRBV10-3 and TRBJ1-3; D unresolved. The V gene lost 2 bases and the J gene lost 0 bases, with 8 bases spanning the gap. The V gene's germline CDR1 is ENHRY and CDR2 SYGVKD. The CDR3 loop spans 15 amino acids. As DNA, the CDR3 is TGTGCCATCAGTGAGGTTGAGCCCTCTGGAAACACCATATATTTT. Protein sequence: CAISEVEPSGNTIYF.

DNA for the CDR3: TGTGCCACCCGAGGACAGCCATCCTATGGCTACACCTTC. The encoded protein is CATRGQPSYGYTF. The chain recombines TRBV27 with TRBJ1-2, with D possibly being TRBD1 (6 bases). Germline loops: CDR1 MNHEY, CDR2 SMNVEV (reference sequence). V was clipped by 10 bases and J by 4 bases, with 16 bases between them. The CDR3 is made up of 13 amino acids.

This chain connects TRBV27 to TRBJ2-1; 8 bases align to TRBD1. V shed 3 bases, J shed 7 bases, and the junction held 5 bases outside the gene matches. CDR3 length: 14 amino acids. Germline V gene sequence: CDR1 MNHEY, CDR2 SMNVEV (reference sequence). The CDR3, as DNA: TGTGCCAGCAGTTTGGGGCAGGGGGCGAATGAGCAGTTCTTC. Protein product: CASSLGQGANEQFF.

The chain uses TRBV11-2 and TRBJ2-1, with 7 nucleotides matching TRBD2. The CDR3 sequence is 17 residues long. Trimming removed 3 bases from V and 2 bases from J; junction bases left unmatched: 10. CDR1 and CDR2 (germline): SGHAT, FQNNGV. The DNA of the CDR3 is TGTGCCAGCAGCTTCCCCCAGGCGGGAGCCCCCTACAATGAGCAGTTCTTC. This sequence encodes CASSFPQAGAPYNEQFF. Based on the CDR3 plus reference TRBV11-2 and TRBJ2-1, the full variable domain is EAGVAQSPRYKIIEKRQSVAFWCNPISGHATLYWYQQILGQGPKLLIQFQNNGVVDDSQLPKDRFSAERLKGVDSTLKIQPAKLEDSAVYLCASSFPQAGAPYNEQFFGPGTRLTVL.

This clone was observed a handful of times. The chain links TRBV5-4 to TRBJ2-2; 7 nucleotides agree with TRBD2. The CDR3 has 15 amino acids. V lost 5 bases, J lost 6 bases, and 10 bases stayed unmatched. Germline CDR1 SGHNT, CDR2 YYREEE (reference sequence). CDR3 residues: CASRPGGGGSGELFF. CDR3 DNA sequence: TGTGCCAGCAGGCCTGGAGGCGGGGGATCCGGGGAGCTGTTTTTT.

The chain is built from TRBV7-3 and TRBJ1-1, with TRBD1 matching 9 bases. V gave up 4 bases and J gave up 7 bases; unmatched junction bases: 4. CDR1 and CDR2 from the germline V gene are SGHTA and FQGTGA. This CDR3 is 13 amino acids long. As DNA, the CDR3 is TGTGCCAGCAGCTCTACAGGGGGCAGTGAAGCTTTCTTT. Translated, it gives CASSSTGGSEAFF.

The chain uses TRBV27 and TRBJ2-4; D possibly corresponds to TRBD1 (6 bases). The CDR3 covers 16 residues. V dropped 4 bases and J dropped 0 bases, with 13 bases sitting between them. The germline gives CDR1 MNHEY, CDR2 SMNVEV (reference sequence). The CDR3 loop is CASSSGQTLAKNIQYF. The CDR3 DNA sequence: TGTGCCAGCAGTTCCGGACAGACCCTAGCCAAAAACATTCAGTACTTC.

Comment on this clone: A junction end diverges from the germline sequence, so it may reflect a read error. The same CDR3 also results from other DNA sequences found in this sample. The chain has TRBV29-1 and TRBJ1-5; D unclear. CDR1 is SQVTM and CDR2 is ANQGSEA in the germline V gene. The CDR3 length is 13 residues. The chain's CDR3 is CSVEWAEDQPQHF. In DNA form, the CDR3 reads TGTAGCGTTGAGTGGGCAGAAGATCAGCCCCAGCATTTT.

The V and J genes are TRBV4-2 and TRBJ2-6; TRBD2 agrees at 8 bases. The length of the CDR3 is 18 residues. Germline CDR1 is LGHNA and CDR2 is YNFKEQ. J gave up 0 bases and V 0 bases, and 4 bases lay outside the gene matches. Written as DNA, the CDR3 is TGTGCCAGCAGCCAAGATATGGCGGGGGGCTCTGGGGCCAACGTCCTGACTTTC. It yields the protein CASSQDMAGGSGANVLTF.

The CDR3 DNA sequence: TGTGCCTGGACAGGGGGACAATCTGGGGAGACCCAGTACTTC. Protein: CAWTGGQSGETQYF. The rearrangement joins TRBV30 to TRBJ2-5, with 7 positions matching TRBD1. Germline V lookup: CDR1 GTSNPN, CDR2 SVGIG (reference sequence). The junction had 10 bases not matched to a gene; V was cut back by 4 bases and J by 5 bases. This CDR3 spans 14 amino acids.

The rearrangement uses TRBV6-5 and TRBJ1-2; possibly TRBD1 for D (6 bases). CDR3 length equals 13 residues. The ends were cut back, 6 bases at V and 8 bases at J, with 16 bases in the middle. Germline V gene lookup returns CDR1 MNHEY and CDR2 SVGAGI. This CDR3 is CASSPTGSGGYTF. The CDR3 DNA reads TGTGCCAGCAGCCCGACAGGTTCGGGCGGCTACACCTTC.

The chain couples TRBV5-4 to TRBJ2-4; D is undetermined. This CDR3 is built from 17 residues. Per germline, CDR1 SGHNT and CDR2 YYREEE (reference sequence). The germline V and J ends were trimmed by 0 bases and 0 bases, with 13 bases remaining between them. The CDR3 bases are TGTGCCAGCAGCTTGGAGGAGACGTTACTAGCCAAAAACATTCAGTACTTC. The encoded protein is CASSLEETLLAKNIQYF.

The CDR3 loop is CASSLWGEGTETQYF. As DNA, the CDR3 is TGTGCCAGCAGTTTATGGGGGGAGGGGACGGAGACCCAGTACTTC. The chain is built from TRBV27 and TRBJ2-5, with 7 bases aligning to TRBD2. The junction had 7 bases not matched to a gene; V was cut back by 1 base and J by 5 bases. This CDR3 contains 15 residues. The germline CDR1 and CDR2 sequences are MNHEY and SMNVEV (reference sequence).

The gene calls are TRBV4-3 and TRBJ1-1; D unresolved. The V and J ends lost 4 bases and 5 bases respectively, with 11 bases between them. CDR3 length: 13 residues. Germline V lookup: CDR1 LGHNA, CDR2 YSLEER. This CDR3 is CASSPSPGTEAFF. CDR3 nucleotides: TGCGCCAGCAGCCCATCCCCGGGTACTGAAGCTTTCTTT.

The chain employs TRBV2 and TRBJ2-1; TRBD2 is a possible D gene (6 bases). The CDR3 runs 17 residues. Germline values: CDR1 SNHLY, CDR2 FYNNEI. Deletions cut 5 bases from V and 6 bases from J, with 23 bases between. The CDR3 DNA sequence: TGTGCCAGCAGTCGGATTACGGGAGTCTCGATACCCAATGAGCAGTTCTTC. Translation gives CASSRITGVSIPNEQFF.

The gene calls are TRBV7-2 and TRBJ2-2; D is unresolved. The CDR3 consists of 12 residues. The V gene lost 5 bases and the J gene lost 2 bases, with 3 bases spanning the gap. The germline V gene encodes CDR1 SGHTA and CDR2 FQGNSA. The CDR3 nucleotides read TGTGCCAGCAGCACAAACACCGGGGAGCTGTTTTTT. Translating gives CASSTNTGELFF.

In this sample, this clone turned up once. V usage is TRBV2 and J usage is TRBJ2-1; 13 bases fit TRBD2. CDR1 and CDR2 from the germline V gene are SNHLY and FYNNEI. This CDR3 spans 16 amino acids. Unmatched junction bases numbered 15, after V lost 6 bases and J lost 13 bases. The CDR3 sequence is CASSPGTSGDLTPQFF. In DNA, the CDR3 is TGTGCCAGCAGCCCCGGGACTAGCGGGGACCTGACCCCCCAGTTCTTC.

This chain joins TRBV27 and TRBJ2-7; TRBD2 agrees at 8 bases. The germline V gene encodes CDR1 MNHEY and CDR2 SMNVEV (reference sequence). The CDR3 sequence is 15 residues long. Trimming at V came to 2 bases and at J to 2 bases, leaving 5 bases not matched to a gene. In DNA form, the CDR3 reads TGTGCCAGCAGTTTAGGTAGCGGGGCCACCTACGAGCAGTACTTC. Protein: CASSLGSGATYEQYF.

V gene TRBV4-2 combines with J gene TRBJ2-3; 12 bases line up with TRBD2. CDR3 length: 16 residues. Germline V gives CDR1 LGHNA, CDR2 YNFKEQ. V was pared by 4 bases and J by 7 bases, with 9 bases of the junction left unmatched. CDR3 residues: CASSRDLAGGGYTQYF. For the CDR3, the DNA is TGTGCCAGCAGCCGAGACCTAGCGGGAGGGGGATATACGCAGTATTTT.

This chain joins TRBV15 and TRBJ2-7; the match to TRBD2 covers 7 bases. The CDR3 is 20 residues long. V lost 2 bases to trimming and J lost 3 bases; unmatched junction nucleotides: 22. Looked up from germline, CDR1 is LNHNV and CDR2 is YYDKDF (reference sequence). CDR3 residues: CATSRRTPSFGGRNLYEQYF. The CDR3 region has the DNA TGTGCCACCAGCAGAAGAACTCCCTCTTTTGGCGGGAGAAATCTCTACGAGCAGTACTTC.

The gene calls are TRBV6-5 and TRBJ2-7, with TRBD1 identical over 7 bases. This CDR3 is built from 13 residues. Germline loops: CDR1 MNHEY, CDR2 SVGAGI. The J segment lost 2 bases and the V segment lost 2 bases, leaving 0 bases of the junction unmatched. The CDR3 DNA is TGTGCCAGCAGTTACCAGGGGGCCTACGAGCAGTACTTC. The encoded protein is CASSYQGAYEQYF.

The chain joins TRBV6-5 to TRBJ2-7; 10 bases are shared with TRBD2. The CDR3 totals 16 residues. The germline CDR1 and CDR2 sequences are MNHEY and SVGAGI. The J segment lost 5 bases and the V segment lost 3 bases, leaving 10 bases of the junction unmatched. The CDR3 sequence: CASSYLPSGSINEQYF. The DNA for the CDR3 is TGTGCCAGCAGTTATCTCCCTAGCGGGAGTATCAACGAGCAGTACTTC.

Concerning this clone itself: Other DNA sequences of this sample code for an identical CDR3. The rearrangement uses TRBV7-2 and TRBJ2-5; 13 bases map to TRBD2. The V gene end was trimmed by 1 base and the J gene end by 1 base; junction bases not matched to a gene: 0. CDR1 and CDR2 (germline): SGHTA, FQGNSA. The CDR3 runs to 16 residues. The CDR3 region is CASSLGLAGGQETQYF. The CDR3 coding sequence is TGTGCCAGCAGCTTAGGACTAGCGGGGGGCCAAGAGACCCAGTACTTC.

This clone was detected only once. The chain has TRBV9 and TRBJ2-7; D possibly corresponds to TRBD1 (6 bases). V lost 0 bases and J 3 bases, leaving 13 bases between the germline ends. CDR1 and CDR2 from the germline V gene are SGDLS and YYNGEE. The CDR3 loop spans 15 amino acids. The DNA for the CDR3 is TGTGCCAGCAGCGTAGGACAGGCACCCCTCTACGAGCAGTACTTC. Amino acid sequence: CASSVGQAPLYEQYF.

The chain carries TRBV27 and TRBJ2-7, with 11 positions matching TRBD2. Germline CDR1 MNHEY, CDR2 SMNVEV (reference sequence). Unmatched junction bases numbered 4, after V lost 8 bases and J lost 1 base. The CDR3 contains 14 residues. CDR3 protein: CASYGLAGSYEQYF. The CDR3 DNA sequence: TGTGCCAGCTACGGACTAGCGGGTTCCTACGAGCAGTACTTC.

J is TRBJ2-3 and V is TRBV29-1, with D possibly matching TRBD2 (7 bases). The CDR3 is 17 residues long. Germline V CDR1 and CDR2: SQVTM, ANQGSEA. V shed 3 bases and J shed 0 bases, with 19 bases lying between them. Here the CDR3 DNA reads TGCAGCGTTGAGGGGGGGGCTTTAGGTCCTAGCACAGATACGCAGTATTTT. It translates to CSVEGGALGPSTDTQYF.

This sequence joins TRBV10-3 and TRBJ2-2; 7 bases align to TRBD2. The ends lost 4 bases at V and 1 base at J; junction bases unmatched: 0. This CDR3 is 14 amino acids long. Germline lookup yields CDR1 ENHRY and CDR2 SYGVKD. The CDR3: CAISASGNTGELFF. The CDR3 nucleotides read TGTGCCATCAGTGCTAGCGGGAACACCGGGGAGCTGTTTTTT.

In regard to this clone: Other DNA sequences in this sample translate to the same CDR3. The chain employs TRBV7-2 and TRBJ2-1, with 8 bases aligning to TRBD2. Germline CDR1 is SGHTA and CDR2 is FQGNSA. J lost 0 bases, V lost 0 bases, and 1 base had no gene match. The CDR3 is 16 residues long. CDR3 in amino acids: CASSLAGTSSYNEQFF. CDR3 bases: TGTGCCAGCAGCTTAGCGGGGACTAGCTCCTACAATGAGCAGTTCTTC.

This chain joins TRBV7-2 and TRBJ1-4, with D perhaps TRBD1 (5 bases). This CDR3 is built from 14 residues. CDR1 is SGHTA, CDR2 FQGNSA, per germline. Trimming removed 4 bases from V and 5 bases from J, with 11 bases in between. In nucleotides, the CDR3 is TGTGCCAGCAGCTCCTGGGACTCAAATGAAAAACTGTTTTTT. This encodes CASSSWDSNEKLFF. The full variable domain, its missing parts supplied by reference TRBV7-2 and TRBJ1-4, is GAGVSQSPSNKVTEKGKDVELRCDPISGHTALYWYRQSLGQGLEFLIYFQGNSAPDKSGLPSDRFSAERTGGSVSTLTIQRTQQEDSAVYLCASSSWDSNEKLFFGSGTQLSVL.

The rearrangement links TRBV4-2 to TRBJ2-5; 11 positions agree with TRBD2. Germline V gene lookup returns CDR1 LGHNA and CDR2 YNFKEQ. Germline trimming cut 2 bases from V and 2 bases from J; bases unmatched to any gene: 10. This CDR3 has 18 amino acids. The CDR3 here is CASSQIRLAGGIQETQYF. For the CDR3, the DNA is TGTGCCAGCAGCCAAATTCGGCTAGCGGGGGGAATACAAGAGACCCAGTACTTC.